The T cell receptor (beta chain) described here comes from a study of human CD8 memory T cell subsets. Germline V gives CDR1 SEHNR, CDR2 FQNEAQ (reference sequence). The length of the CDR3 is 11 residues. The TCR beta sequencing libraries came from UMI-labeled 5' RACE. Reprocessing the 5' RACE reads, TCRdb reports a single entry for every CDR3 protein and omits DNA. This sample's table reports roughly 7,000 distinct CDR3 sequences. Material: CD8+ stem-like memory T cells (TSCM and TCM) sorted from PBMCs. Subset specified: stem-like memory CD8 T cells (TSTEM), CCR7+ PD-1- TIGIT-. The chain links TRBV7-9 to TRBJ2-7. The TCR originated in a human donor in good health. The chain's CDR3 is CASSPAYEQYF. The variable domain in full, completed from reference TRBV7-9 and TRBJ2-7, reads DTGVSQNPRHKITKRGQNVTFRCDPISEHNRLYWYRQTLGQGPEFLTYFQNEAQLEKSRLLSDRFSAERPKGSFSTLEIQRTEQGDSAMYLCASSPAYEQYFGPGTRLTVT.